This section outlines one T cell receptor (beta chain) sequence together with its context. There is no known antigen for this receptor. The input lacks base qualities; no much larger clone sits a single base away. This record belongs to a study of T-cell reconstitution after alpha-beta-depleted transplantation in children (dated by TCRdb to the mid-2010s). At the level of the whole study: T-cell immune reconstitution after TCRalphabeta/CD19-depleted allogeneic hematopoietic cell transplantation in children was quantitatively tracked in the study by means of TCR repertoire profiling. General study outcomes and caveats: The apparently early alphabetaT-cell count recovery about two months after transplant was reportedly dependent on only several hundred rapidly expanded clones derived from non-depleted graft cells. Over the following months the frequencies of hyperexpanded clones went down, and after one year T-cell counts and TCRbeta diversity were mostly credited to newly produced T cells. In some patients, high TCRbeta diversity at day 60 was attributed to recipient T cells and intrathymic progenitors that had survived conditioning.

The sample's treatment or condition label is to be understood as: allogeneic hematopoietic cell transplantation with graft depleted of TCRalphabeta T cells and CD19 B cells. Transplant recipients were children who received TCRalphabeta/CD19-depleted allogeneic hematopoietic cell grafts. The V end loses 5 bases and the J end loses 8 bases, and a stretch of 21 bases separates them. The CDR3, cysteine through phenylalanine, is 16 amino acids long. The DNA shown is the 48-base CDR3, in frame from base 1. CDR1 and CDR2 (SGHVS, FQNEAQ) derive from the germline V gene. Libraries were made using PCR. The sequencing machine was an Illumina HiSeq 2500. Molecular barcoding was employed in the preparation of TCR libraries, with unique molecular identifiers being used to normalize TCRbeta repertoire quantification. The public reads were reanalyzed by TCRdb: fastp trimming at Q25, MiXCR alignment, in-frame beta chains only. Duplicate CDR3 protein sequences are folded into a single record with the most common DNA and genes. This sample has some 290,000 distinct CDR3 sequences in its table, and around 25% of those were observed once. In total, the top ten clones hold 11% of the sample.

This material consisted of PBMCs, mostly from graft donor cells, taken 180 days after TCRalphabeta/CD19-depleted stem cell transplant. The chain is assembled from TRBV7-8 and TRBJ1-4; the D gene is unclear. The TCR comes from a male patient aged 10-17 years who had a stem cell transplant for acute lymphoblastic leukemia, so the T cells may come from the graft donor. The CDR3 amino acid sequence is: CASSLKAFPPREKLFF. The DNA is TGTGCCAGCAGCCTAAAGGCCTTTCCACCTCGAGAAAAACTGTTTTTT.